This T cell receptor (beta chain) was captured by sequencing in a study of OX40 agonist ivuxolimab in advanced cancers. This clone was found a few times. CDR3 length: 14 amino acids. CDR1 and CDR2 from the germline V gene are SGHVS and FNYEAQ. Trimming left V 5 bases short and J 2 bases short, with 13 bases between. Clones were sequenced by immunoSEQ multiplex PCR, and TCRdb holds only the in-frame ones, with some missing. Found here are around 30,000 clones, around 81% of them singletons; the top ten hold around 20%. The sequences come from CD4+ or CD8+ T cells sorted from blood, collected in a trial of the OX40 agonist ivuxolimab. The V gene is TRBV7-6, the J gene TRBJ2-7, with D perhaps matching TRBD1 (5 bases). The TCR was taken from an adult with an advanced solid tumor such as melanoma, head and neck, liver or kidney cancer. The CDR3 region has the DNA TGTGCCAGCAGCCGTTTTGCAGGGACCTACGAGCAGTACTTC. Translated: CASSRFAGTYEQYF.